These T cell receptor beta chains were read from a single sample in a study of blood T cell repertoires in COVID-19. Some clones are missing from TCRdb's copy, which holds only in-frame ones; the method was immunoSEQ multiplex PCR. The repertoire holds 150,000 to 250,000 clones, 82% seen once, with 12% in the top ten. Sequencing was done on a sample of PBMCs or T cells enriched from blood (not recorded which). These receptors came from a man aged 40-55 years who had recovered from COVID-19. Each CDR3 is given with its conserved first and last residue. A D gene is named only where the DNA matches it firmly. Size values are once, few and many counts, or a class for expanded clones, and some rows have none.

size	D	V	J	DNA	CDR3
once	TRBD1	TRBV7-3	TRBJ1-2	TGTGCCAGCAGCCTATCCGGGACAGGGGATGGCTACACCTTC	CASSLSGTGDGYTF
-	TRBD1	TRBV5-1	TRBJ1-2	TGCGCCAGCAGCTTGGTGGAGGGGGCGAACTATGGCTACACCTTC	CASSLVEGANYGYTF
-	TRBD2	TRBV7-3	TRBJ2-3	TGTGCCAGCAGCCCCGTGGGGCTAGCGGGAGATACGCAGTATTTT	CASSPVGLAGDTQYF
-	TRBD2	TRBV6-4	TRBJ2-5	TGTGCCAGCAGTGCAGCTAGCGGGAGCGATGTGGAGACCCAGTACTTC	CASSAASGSDVETQYF
-	TRBD1	TRBV19	TRBJ1-5	TGTGCCAGTATCTCGACAGGGATTAGCAATCAGCCCCAGCATTTT	CASISTGISNQPQHF
-	TRBD1	TRBV6-5	TRBJ1-1	TGTGCCAGCAGGGGATCACAGGGGGCATCTACTGAAGCTTTCTTT	CASRGSQGASTEAFF
-	-	TRBV18	TRBJ1-1	TGTGCCAGCTCACCGCGAGGGTCCCCCGGGGGTGAAGCTTTCTTT	CASSPRGSPGGEAFF
-	TRBD2	TRBV10-3	TRBJ2-3	TGTGCCACCCTAGCGGGAGAGCGCACAGATACGCAGTATTTT	CATLAGERTDTQYF
few	-	TRBV12-2	TRBJ1-5	TGTGCAAGTCGCTTTCAGCAGACAGTAGAGTACAATCAGCCCCAGCATTTT	CASRFQQTVEYNQPQHF
-	TRBD1	TRBV4-3	TRBJ1-2	TGCGCCAGCAGCCAAGATTTGGGACAGAGAGATGGCTACACCTTC	CASSQDLGQRDGYTF
-	-	TRBV2	TRBJ1-2	TGTGCCAGCAGTGACCCTGGGACAAGTGGCTACACCTTC	CASSDPGTSGYTF
-	TRBD1	TRBV6-5	TRBJ2-1	TGTGCCAGCAGTTTACAAAACAGGGGTGGAGAGCAGTTCTTC	CASSLQNRGGEQFF
few	TRBD1	TRBV19	TRBJ1-5	TGTGCCAGTAGTATATTTGGGACAGTTGGGAATCAGCCCCAGCATTTT	CASSIFGTVGNQPQHF
-	-	TRBV3-1/TRBV3-2	TRBJ2-5	TGTGCCAGCAGCCAAGGTAATATAAACCAAGAGACCCAGTACTTC	CASSQGNINQETQYF
-	-	TRBV7-2	TRBJ2-5	TGTGCCAGCAGCTCAATGGGCGGGGATCTCCAAGAGACCCAGTACTTC	CASSSMGGDLQETQYF
-	-	TRBV30	TRBJ2-1	TGTGCCTGGAGTGTCAGGGGACTAATCGTCTTCTTC	CAWSVRGLIVFF
-	-	TRBV2	TRBJ1-5	TGTGCCAGCAGTGAGGGGAGAAGGGCTGGTCAGCCCCAGCATTTT	CASSEGRRAGQPQHF
-	TRBD2	TRBV4-3	TRBJ2-1	TGCGCCAGCAGCGGACTAGCGGGAGGACGATCCTACAATGAGCAGTTCTTC	CASSGLAGGRSYNEQFF
few	-	TRBV3-1/TRBV3-2	TRBJ1-5	TGTGCCAGCAGCCCTCTTGCAGGGTCAAATCAGCCCCAGCATTTT	CASSPLAGSNQPQHF
-	TRBD1	TRBV30	TRBJ2-1	TGTGCCTGGAAAAGGACAGGGGTTTACAATGAGCAGTTCTTC	CAWKRTGVYNEQFF
-	TRBD1	TRBV28	TRBJ2-7	TGTGCCAGCAGCCAAGCAAGGGGGCTTGACGAGCAGTACTTC	CASSQARGLDEQYF